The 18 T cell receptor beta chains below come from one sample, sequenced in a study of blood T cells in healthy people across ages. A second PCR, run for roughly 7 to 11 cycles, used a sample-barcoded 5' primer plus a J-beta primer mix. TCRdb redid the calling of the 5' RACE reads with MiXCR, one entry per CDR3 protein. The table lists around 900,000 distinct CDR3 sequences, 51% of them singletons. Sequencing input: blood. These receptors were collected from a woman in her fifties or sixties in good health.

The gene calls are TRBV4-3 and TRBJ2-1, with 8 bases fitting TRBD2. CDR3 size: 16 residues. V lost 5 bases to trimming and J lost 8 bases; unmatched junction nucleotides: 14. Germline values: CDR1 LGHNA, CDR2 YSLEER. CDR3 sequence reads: CASSSTTGLVAYEQFF. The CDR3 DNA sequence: TGCGCCAGCAGCTCAACAACGGGACTAGTGGCCTATGAGCAGTTCTTC.

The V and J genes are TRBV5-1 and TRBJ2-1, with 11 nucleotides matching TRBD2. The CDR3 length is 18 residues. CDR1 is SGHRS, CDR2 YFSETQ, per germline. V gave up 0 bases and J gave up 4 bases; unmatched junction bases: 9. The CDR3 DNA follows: TGCGCCAGCAGCTTGGCCCTGGCTAGCGGGAGGAGATACAATGAGCAGTTCTTC. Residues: CASSLALASGRRYNEQFF. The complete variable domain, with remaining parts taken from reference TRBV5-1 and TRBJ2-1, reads KAGVTQTPRYLIKTRGQQVTLSCSPISGHRSVSWYQQTPGQGLQFLFEYFSETQRNKGNFPGRFSGRQFSNSRSEMNVSTLELGDSALYLCASSLALASGRRYNEQFFGPGTRLTVL.

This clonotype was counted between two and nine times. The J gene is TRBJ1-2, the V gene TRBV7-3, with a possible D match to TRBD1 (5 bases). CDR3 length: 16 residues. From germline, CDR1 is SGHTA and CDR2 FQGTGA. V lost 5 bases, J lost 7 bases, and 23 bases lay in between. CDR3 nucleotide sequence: TGTGCCAGCAGCCCCTCCTCCGACAGTGGGCGAGGTGGCTACACCTTC. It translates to CASSPSSDSGRGGYTF.

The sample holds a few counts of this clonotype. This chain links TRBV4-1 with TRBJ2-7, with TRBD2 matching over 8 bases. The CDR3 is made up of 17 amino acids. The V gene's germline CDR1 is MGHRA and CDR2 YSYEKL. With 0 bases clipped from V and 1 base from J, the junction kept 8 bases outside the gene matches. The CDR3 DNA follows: TGCGCCAGCAGCCAAGATCAGAGGAGCGGGAGATCCTACGAGCAGTACTTC. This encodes CASSQDQRSGRSYEQYF.

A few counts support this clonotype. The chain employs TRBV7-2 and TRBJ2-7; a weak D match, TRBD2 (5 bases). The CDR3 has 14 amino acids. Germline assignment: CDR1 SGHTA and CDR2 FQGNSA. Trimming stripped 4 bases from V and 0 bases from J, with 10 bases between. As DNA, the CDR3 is TGTGCCAGCAGCTCCGGACTCCTCTCCTACGAGCAGTACTTC. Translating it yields CASSSGLLSYEQYF.

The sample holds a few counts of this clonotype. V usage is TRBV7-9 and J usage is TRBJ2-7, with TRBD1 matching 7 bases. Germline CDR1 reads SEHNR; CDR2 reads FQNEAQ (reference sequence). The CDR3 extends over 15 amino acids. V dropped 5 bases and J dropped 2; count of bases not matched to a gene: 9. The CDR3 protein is CASSPRQGPTYEQYF. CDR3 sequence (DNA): TGTGCCAGCAGCCCTCGACAGGGCCCTACCTACGAGCAGTACTTC.

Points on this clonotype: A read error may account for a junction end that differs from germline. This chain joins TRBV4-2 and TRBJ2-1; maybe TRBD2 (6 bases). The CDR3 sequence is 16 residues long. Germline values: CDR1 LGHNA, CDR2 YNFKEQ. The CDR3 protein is CACSQDPSGSYNEQFF. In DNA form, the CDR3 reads TGTGCCTGCAGCCAAGATCCCAGCGGGTCCTACAATGAGCAGTTCTTC.

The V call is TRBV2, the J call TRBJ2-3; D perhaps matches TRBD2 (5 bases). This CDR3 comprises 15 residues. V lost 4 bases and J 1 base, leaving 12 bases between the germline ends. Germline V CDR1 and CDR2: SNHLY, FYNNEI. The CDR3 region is CASSVGGIGTDTQYF. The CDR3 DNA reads TGTGCCAGCAGTGTAGGAGGAATCGGCACAGATACGCAGTATTTT.

The CDR3 region has the DNA TGTGCCAGCAGCAAATGTACTAGGAATCCTGAGTACAATGAGCAGTACTTC. It encodes CASSKCTRNPEYNEQYF. The gene calls are TRBV21-1 and TRBJ2-1; the table's D gene call, TRBD2, was not cross checked with the DNA. TRBJ2-7 explains the end of the DNA better; the J call may be wrong. TRBV21-1 is designated a pseudogene. CDR3 length: 17 amino acids.

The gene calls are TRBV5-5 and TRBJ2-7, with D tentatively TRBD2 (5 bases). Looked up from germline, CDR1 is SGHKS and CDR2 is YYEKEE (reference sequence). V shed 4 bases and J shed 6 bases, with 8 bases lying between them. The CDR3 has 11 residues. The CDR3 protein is CASSKEVEQYF. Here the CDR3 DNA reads TGTGCCAGCAGCAAGGAGGTCGAGCAGTACTTC.

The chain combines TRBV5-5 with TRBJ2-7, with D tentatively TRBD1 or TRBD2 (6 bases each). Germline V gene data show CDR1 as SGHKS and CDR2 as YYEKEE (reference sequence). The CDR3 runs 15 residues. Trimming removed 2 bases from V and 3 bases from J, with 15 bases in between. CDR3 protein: CASSFGGKPHYEQYF. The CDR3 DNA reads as TGTGCCAGCAGCTTCGGGGGCAAACCCCACTACGAGCAGTACTTC.

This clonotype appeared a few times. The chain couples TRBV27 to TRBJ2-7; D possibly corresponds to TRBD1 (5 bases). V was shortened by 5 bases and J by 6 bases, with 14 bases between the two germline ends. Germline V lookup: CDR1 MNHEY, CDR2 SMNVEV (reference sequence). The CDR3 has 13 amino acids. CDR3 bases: TGTGCCAGCAGTGCGACAGCCTGGGGCGAGCAGTACTTC. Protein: CASSATAWGEQYF.

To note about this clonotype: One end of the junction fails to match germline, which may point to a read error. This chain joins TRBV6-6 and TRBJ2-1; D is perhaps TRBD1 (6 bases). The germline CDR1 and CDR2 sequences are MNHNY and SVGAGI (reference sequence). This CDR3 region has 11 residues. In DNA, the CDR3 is TGTACCAGCAGACAGGACCGTGAGCAGTTCTTC. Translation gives CTSRQDREQFF.

For the CDR3, the DNA is TGTGCCAGCAGTCTCAGTCTAGCGGACAATGAGCAGTTCTTC. Residues: CASSLSLADNEQFF. The rearrangement uses TRBV12-3 or TRBV12-4 and TRBJ2-1, with 7 bases identical to TRBD2. The V and J ends lost 5 bases and 5 bases, in that order; junction bases with no gene match: 6. This CDR3 comprises 14 residues.

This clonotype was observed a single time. CDR3 in amino acids: CSAVDSPSYEQYF. CDR3 nucleotide sequence: TGCAGTGCTGTGGACAGTCCGTCCTACGAGCAGTACTTC. The V gene is TRBV20-1, the J gene TRBJ2-7; possible D gene TRBD1, 6 bases. The length of the CDR3 is 13 residues. V lost 5 bases to trimming and J lost 1 base, with 12 bases between them. CDR1 and CDR2 (germline): DFQATT, SNEGSKA (reference sequence).

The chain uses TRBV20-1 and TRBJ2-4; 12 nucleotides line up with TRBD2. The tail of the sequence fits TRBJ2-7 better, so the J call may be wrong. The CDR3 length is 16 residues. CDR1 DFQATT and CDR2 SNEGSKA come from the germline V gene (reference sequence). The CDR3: CSARASSGRAVYEQYF. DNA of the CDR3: TGCAGTGCTAGGGCGTCTAGCGGGAGGGCGGTCTACGAGCAGTACTTC.

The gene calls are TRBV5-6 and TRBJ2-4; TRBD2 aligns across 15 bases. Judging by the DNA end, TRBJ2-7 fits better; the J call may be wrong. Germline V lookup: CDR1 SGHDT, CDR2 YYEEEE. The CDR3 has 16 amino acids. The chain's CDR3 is CASSLFGTSGRHEQYF. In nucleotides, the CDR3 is TGTGCCAGCAGCTTGTTTGGGACTAGCGGGAGGCACGAGCAGTACTTC.

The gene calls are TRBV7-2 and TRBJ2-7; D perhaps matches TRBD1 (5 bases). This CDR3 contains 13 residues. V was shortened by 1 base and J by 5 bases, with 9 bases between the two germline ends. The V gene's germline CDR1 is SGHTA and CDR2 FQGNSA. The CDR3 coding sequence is TGTGCCAGCAGCTTAGAAACAGGCCACGAGCAGTACTTC. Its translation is CASSLETGHEQYF.